The entry below describes one T cell receptor (beta chain). Its antigen remains undetermined. Within one base of it there is no much larger clone, and no base qualities were kept. Library prep was done by the immunoSEQ multiplex PCR assay. For the multiplex PCR, a mixture combining 60 forward primers for TCR Vbeta segments and 13 reverse primers for TCR Jbeta segments was used. The CDR3 region of rearranged TCR beta genes was amplified from genomic DNA with a multiplex PCR assay. The Illumina HiSeq System was used to sequence the amplified TCR beta libraries as 87-base-pair reads. Concerning the study's data processing: Across the 670 or so repertoires, a later analysis counted approximately 83 million unique TCR beta chains, about 10 million of which were shared by at least two donors. Raw reads were error-corrected and collapsed into unique sequences by a nearest-neighbor algorithm in which closely related sequences were merged to remove PCR and sequencing errors. V, D and J gene segments were assigned by aligning CDR3 sequences to IMGT reference sequences. For a sequence to be retained, at least a six-nucleotide match to both a V gene segment and a J gene segment was required. Rearrangements were classified as productive when the CDR3 lacked stop codons and remained in frame with V and J, and all other rearrangements were classified as non-productive. CDR3 was defined according to IMGT convention as the region running from the second conserved V-encoded cysteine to the conserved J-encoded phenylalanine. The earlier analysis of 500 to 600 of the donors excluded sequences that lacked an unambiguous match to a single V gene segment. In an earlier analysis of several hundred of the donors, V segments were called functional above 56.7% productive rearrangements and were called segregating when the between-donor standard deviation exceeded 5%. To diagnose cytomegalovirus status from the catalog of TCR beta chain sequences, a statistical classification framework was built. In a later analysis, V and J genes were assigned by comparing TCR nucleotide sequences against IMGT/GENE-DB human TR gene sequences. Using the TCRdist pipeline, a later analysis assigned CDR3 sequences along with most-parsimonious VDJ recombination scenarios. In a later analysis, every TCR beta chain was defined by the combination of its CDR3 amino acid sequence and its V-gene family, and reads without a unique V-gene family were dropped. To address suspected cross-contamination and a sequencing artifact, a later analysis removed approximately 600 highly shared, low-generation-probability nucleotide sequences. In a later analysis, a clonal expansion index was calculated for each public chain from normalized within-repertoire ranks of inferred template counts. A later analysis computed generation probabilities with a VDJ recombination model fitted to out-of-frame rearrangements, and checked the results against IGoR. Hypergeometric tests were used in a later analysis to score TCR-TCR, TCR-HLA and TCR-CMV co-occurrence, with a repertoire-size bias correction applied to the TCR pairs. A later analysis estimated false discovery rates by permuting HLA or CMV assignments 20 times. In a later analysis, co-occurring TCRs were grouped with DBSCAN, and TCRdist sequence similarity was added when clustering was performed within HLA-allele-positive subsets. Repertoires with fewer than 30,000 or more than 120,000 public chains, plus five repertoires with anomalous nucleotide sharing, were excluded from co-occurrence clustering. The source is immuneACCESS, and TCRdb retained only in-frame sequences with V and J called. Part of the clones is not carried over; for the studies checked, unresolved V genes explain less than half of this, and the remainder is unexplained. V and J calls and clone size are as listed in that table; D and trimming were resolved from the DNA. The table for this sample lists approximately 170,000 clones; about three quarters of them were counted only once. The ten largest clones take up 4.5% to 5% of the sample.

This record comes from a study of cytomegalovirus exposure and HLA in healthy donors listed by TCRdb under 2017. With regard to the full study: In an earlier analysis of around 540 of the donors, about 270 Gb of sequence data and 120 million or so unique TCR beta sequences from about 179 million T cells were reported. In addition to the first cohort of 666 subjects, a separate validation cohort of 120 different subjects was used. An earlier analysis of about 600 of the donors used high-throughput TCR beta sequencing to judge whether each TCR beta V gene segment behaved as functional or pseudogenic. Every discovery cohort repertoire had been produced on one sequencing platform. The study used immunosequencing to profile the T cell repertoires of approximately 640 subjects and linked those repertoires to cytomegalovirus serostatus. High-throughput TCR immunosequencing, statistical association of individual TCRs with disease status, and machine learning were combined to predict cytomegalovirus infection status. Donor age, sex, ethnicity and CMV serostatus were compiled together with the repertoire data. Across around 400 genotyped donors of the cohort, an average of about 240,000 unique TCR beta nucleotide sequences per donor were sequenced, and 15% to 20% of those sequences were non-productive. A few DR-DQ haplotypes were handled as single units for association and clustering because linkage in the cohort was strong. Both class I and class II loci were covered by HLA typing, at four-digit resolution. Among the roughly 400 genotyped donors, about 85% belonged to the genetic ancestry cluster associated with self-reported Caucasian donors. An early release that covered more than 550 HLA-typed donors contained about 290 gigabases of sequencing data and some 87 million unique TCR sequences. In a later genetic analysis, genome-wide SNP genotypes for about three fifths of the 666 donors were used, and that subset was treated as a discovery cohort. In the later analysis, no new phenotypic data were used to find candidate immune exposures; instead, reliance was placed on TCR beta sequences and their occurrence across donors. A later analysis re-examined previously published TCR beta repertoires from 610 or so donors and added high-resolution HLA genotyping to investigate patterns of TCR occurrence. The number of typed donors differed by locus: 629-630 for A, B, C, DRB1 and DQB1; roughly 510 for DQA1; some 610 for DPA1; and roughly 450 for DPB1. The aim of the study was to test whether cataloging public T cell receptors could identify signatures of past pathogen exposure. The paper as a whole reports these results and caveats: While some public TCRs were present in many individuals, most TCR sequences turned up only very rarely across donors. Because counts were too low, around 17 rarely observed V segments, including chromosome 9 orphons, were left out of the earlier analysis of approximately 580 of the donors. The authors suggested that the approach could potentially be extended to other disease states and immunological phenotypes. The classifier was reported to diagnose cytomegalovirus status with high specificity and sensitivity in both the original cohort and the validation cohort. Because the 87-base-pair reads could not distinguish some IMGT-functional V segments, including TRBV6-2 and TRBV6-3, those segments were excluded. Several of the top co-occurrence clusters appeared to be linked to parvovirus B19, influenza, CMV and Epstein-Barr virus, according to a later analysis. A later analysis found that HLA-associated TCR beta chains were more clonally expanded and had lower generation probabilities than equally common non-associated chains. HLA typing was unavailable for some donors at each locus, so association tests used only the typed subset. Broadly in line with IMGT annotations, most TCR beta V segments showed up in productive rearrangements about 87% or about 30% of the time in an earlier analysis of several hundred of the donors. A later analysis found that TCR association rates varied across HLA loci, with DRB1 alleles showing the most associated TCRs and HLA-C alleles the fewest. A later genetic analysis reported fewer N-insertions in productive TCRs among donors in an Asian-associated ancestry cluster than the roughly 640-donor mean. Correlated functional status among segregating V segments might be attributable to linkage disequilibrium, but an unknown experimental factor could not be ruled out. Presence/absence analyses assumed roughly uniform sequencing depth across donors, an assumption that may not hold. A further reported finding was that TCR beta sequences accurately predicted the HLA-A and HLA-B alleles for most subjects in the first cohort. When HLA alleles, especially DR and DQ, strongly co-occurred, attributing TCR associations to individual alleles was difficult. Specific HLA alleles were associated with about 17,000 TCR beta sequences at a false discovery rate of 0.05 in a later analysis. A total of 164 TCR beta chains were listed by the study as associated with cytomegalovirus. This cohort had only TCR beta chains sequenced, and the lack of alpha or paired-chain data limited which features could be detected. An association between a missense DCLRE1C variant and V-gene and J-gene trimming of TCR beta chains was found in a later genetic analysis and replicated in an independent cohort. In a later analysis, most CMV-associated TCR beta chains were found to appear HLA-restricted, with HLA associations seemingly driven largely by CMV exposure. A few of the identified cytomegalovirus-associated TCR beta chains were confirmed in vitro to be specific for cytomegalovirus antigens. Immune exposure information for the cohort was limited to CMV serostatus. A cluster of highly shared sequence variants was judged likely to represent a technical artifact of the sequencing pipeline.

The cohort consisted of 650 to 700 healthy bone marrow donors. At the time of sampling, every cohort member was nominally healthy, though immune exposures that went unrecorded were likely present. The donor was CMV seropositive and was included in the group of about 290 seropositive cohort members. Every donor gave a peripheral blood sample, and the peripheral blood mononuclear cells from that sample were used for TCR beta sequencing. Genomic DNA was extracted from the blood cell samples with the Qiagen DNeasy Blood Extraction Kit. From the germline V gene (reference sequence), CDR1 is SEHNR and CDR2 is FQNEAQ. The junction shows trimming of 1 base on V and 2 bases on J, plus 10 bases between the germline ends. The CDR3 starts with the cysteine, ends with the phenylalanine, and has 15 residues. Only the CDR3 DNA stays, 45 bases, in frame from base 1.

The TCR sequence derives from a man between 18 and 35 years old in good health and CMV-seropositive. The chain links TRBV7-9 with TRBJ2-3; the D gene identity is not certain. Sequences were obtained from PBMCs. The DNA sequence follows: TGTGCCAGCAGCTTAGACGCGCCCGCCACAGATACGCAGTATTTT. This is translated as CASSLDAPATDTQYF.